The 4 T cell receptor beta chains presented below share a single source sample, sequenced in a study of human T cells and chemical hapten exposure. TCRdb processed the 5' RACE reads anew with MiXCR; each CDR3 protein has one entry. The sample consists of over 95,000 distinct CDR3 sequences, around a fifth of them appearing once. The starting material, unfractionated whole blood, was used for total RNA extraction. Receptors were obtained from a human donor in good health.

Written as DNA, the CDR3 is TGTGCCAGCTCACCACCGGACAGGGGTACAGATACGCAGTATTTT. Amino acids: CASSPPDRGTDTQYF. The V call is TRBV18, the J call TRBJ2-3; 9 bases match TRBD1. The V and J ends lost 0 bases and 3 bases, in that order; junction bases with no gene match: 1. The CDR3 runs 15 residues. From germline, CDR1 is KGHSH and CDR2 LQKENI.

This clonotype was counted only a few times. The chain carries TRBV28 and TRBJ2-3, with 10 bases aligning to TRBD2. There are 15 residues in the CDR3. The V gene end was trimmed by 5 bases and the J gene end by 2 bases; junction bases not matched to a gene: 4. From germline, CDR1 is MDHEN and CDR2 SYDVKM. Written as DNA, the CDR3 is TGTGCCAGCAGTCGGACTAGCGGTGTCACAGATACGCAGTATTTT. As protein: CASSRTSGVTDTQYF.

In this sample, this clonotype turned up a few times. This rearrangement joins TRBV5-8 to TRBJ1-1; no clear D gene. CDR1 is SGHTS, CDR2 YDEGEE, per germline. This CDR3 spans 13 amino acids. Trimming shortened V by 1 base and J by 6 bases, and 10 bases separated the two germline ends. The CDR3 spells CASSLRELPEAFF. CDR3 DNA sequence: TGTGCCAGCAGCTTGAGGGAATTACCTGAAGCTTTCTTT.

The rearrangement links TRBV13 to TRBJ1-1; D is unresolved. The CDR3 is 15 residues long. The germline V gene has CDR1 PRHDT and CDR2 FYEKMQ (reference sequence). Trimming pared 4 bases from V and 1 base from J, leaving 13 bases between. CDR3 nucleotides: TGTGCCAGCAGCTCCCTCGTGAGCGGGAACACTGAAGCTTTCTTT. This gives the protein CASSSLVSGNTEAFF. The full variable domain, in which reference TRBV13 and TRBJ1-1 provide the parts outside the CDR3, is AAGVIQSPRHLIKEKRETATLKCYPIPRHDTVYWYQQGPGQDPQFLISFYEKMQSDKGSIPDRFSAQQFSDYHSELNMSSLELGDSALYFCASSSLVSGNTEAFFGQGTRLTVV.